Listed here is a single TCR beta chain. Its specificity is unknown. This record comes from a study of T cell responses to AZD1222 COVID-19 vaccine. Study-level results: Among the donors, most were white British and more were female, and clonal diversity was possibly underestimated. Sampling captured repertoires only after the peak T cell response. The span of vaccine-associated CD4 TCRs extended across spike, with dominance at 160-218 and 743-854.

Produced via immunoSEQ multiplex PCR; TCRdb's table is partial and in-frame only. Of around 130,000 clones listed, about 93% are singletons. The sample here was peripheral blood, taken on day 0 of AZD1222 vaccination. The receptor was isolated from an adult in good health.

The CDR3 reads CASSPRYPDFYGYTF. The CDR3 coding sequence is TGCGCCAGCAGCCCAAGATATCCAGATTTCTATGGCTACACCTTC. V gene TRBV4-1 combines with J gene TRBJ1-2; D ambiguous. V lost 4 bases and J lost 4, with 16 bases in between. CDR3 size: 15 residues. CDR1 is MGHRA and CDR2 is YSYEKL in the germline V gene.